The rows below give T cell receptor beta chains drawn from one sample of a study of T cell responses to AZD1222 COVID-19 vaccine. Generated by immunoSEQ multiplex PCR, the TCRdb table keeps only in-frame clones and is missing some. Counted here are under 200,000 clones, less than 95% occurring once; the ten biggest clones make up about 0.64%. The sequenced sample was peripheral blood, obtained on day 0 of AZD1222 vaccination. The receptors derive from an adult in good health. Both conserved end residues are part of each CDR3. D genes are given only for firm matches. Only part of the rows carry a size: once, few, many, or a class if the clone is expanded.

-	TRBV6-5	16	-	TRBJ2-3	TGTGCCAGCAGTTACCGGCCACTAGAGCGCACAGATACGCAGTATTTT	CASSYRPLERTDTQYF
-	TRBV14	13	-	TRBJ1-1	TGTGCCAGCAGCCAAGGGGCATTCGCTGAAGCTTTCTTT	CASSQGAFAEAFF
-	TRBV4-2	14	once	TRBJ1-2	TGTGCCAGCAGCCATGACAGGTTAAACTATGGCTACACCTTC	CASSHDRLNYGYTF
-	TRBV12-3/TRBV12-4	12	-	TRBJ1-2	TGTGCCAGCAGGGCCCATCTCTATGGCTACACCTTC	CASRAHLYGYTF
-	TRBV30	14	few	TRBJ1-5	TGTGCCTGGAGTGTGGGAGGGCTGGGCCAGCCCCAGCATTTT	CAWSVGGLGQPQHF
-	TRBV29-1	12	-	TRBJ1-1	TGCAGCGTTGAGGGCGGCCTCCCTGAAGCTTTCTTT	CSVEGGLPEAFF
-	TRBV27	13	-	TRBJ2-2	TGTGCCAGCGGGCGGAAGAACACCGGGGAGCTGTTTTTT	CASGRKNTGELFF
-	TRBV28	11	-	TRBJ1-1	TGTGCCAGCAGTTTATCGGGGAAAGCTTTCTTT	CASSLSGKAFF
-	TRBV6-5	15	-	TRBJ2-5	TGTGCCAGCAGCCCCGGGACCGCGCAGGGGGAGACCCAGTACTTC	CASSPGTAQGETQYF
-	TRBV5-1	14	-	TRBJ1-2	TGCGCCAGCAGCTTGGCCCCAGGCACCTATGGCTACACCTTC	CASSLAPGTYGYTF
-	TRBV10-2	12	-	TRBJ1-5	TGCGCCAGCCGGGGGGACGTTGAGCCCCAGCATTTT	CASRGDVEPQHF
TRBD2	TRBV7-9	16	-	TRBJ2-7	TGTGCCAGCAGCATCAGAGCGGGAGGGCCTCTCTACGAGCAGTACTTC	CASSIRAGGPLYEQYF